This T cell receptor (beta chain) was found in a study of cytomegalovirus exposure and HLA in healthy donors. J gave up 7 bases and V 5 bases, and 7 bases lay outside the gene matches. There are 14 residues in the CDR3. CDR1 is SEHNR and CDR2 is FQNEAQ in the germline V gene (reference sequence). General study results and limits: Specificity for CMV antigens was confirmed in vitro for three of the CMV-associated chains.

As regards this clone: What it recognizes is unknown.

The PCR made use of 60 Vbeta and 13 Jbeta primers. The assay was immunoSEQ multiplex PCR, and TCRdb's table has in-frame clones only and misses some. The sample yields some 170,000 clones, around four fifths seen once. The receptor comes from a girl aged 2 to 10 in good health and CMV-seropositive. This chain links TRBV7-9 with TRBJ1-5; 8 positions agree with TRBD1. The specimen was PBMCs. The CDR3 protein is CASSTTGDGQPQHF. CDR3 in DNA: TGTGCCAGCAGCACGACAGGGGACGGGCAGCCCCAGCATTTT.